This section outlines one T cell receptor (beta chain) sequence together with its context. This entry belongs to a study of blood T cell repertoires in COVID-19. Study context: The United States, Italy and Spain supplied acute and convalescent COVID-19 samples.

Here immunoSEQ multiplex PCR was the method, and the copy in TCRdb shows in-frame clones only, minus some. The sample yields approximately 300,000 clones, around 90% seen once. The sequenced sample was peripheral blood. The receptor's source is a woman aged 30 to 39 with COVID-19, enrolled during active disease.

The CDR3 reads CATQGRVNNEQFF. The DNA for the CDR3 is TGTGCCACCCAGGGCCGGGTAAACAATGAGCAGTTCTTC. The chain links TRBV11-1 to TRBJ2-1; tentative D call: TRBD1 (5 bases). With 10 bases removed from V and 5 bases from J, the gap between germline ends came to 15 bases. CDR3 length: 13 amino acids. From germline, CDR1 is SGHAT and CDR2 FQDESV (reference sequence).